The sequence of this T cell receptor beta chain was determined in a study of breast tumors, draining lymph nodes, adjacent tissues. Study results and caveats: Tumor and nontumor repertoires were significantly more similar in luminal-like than in basal-like breast cancer. Tumor T cell lymph node origin was a supported hypothesis, not proven. Findings are consistent with lymph node origin and intratumoral expansion of most tumor T cells. Tumor TCR diversity was below lymph nodes but above nontumor tissue.

The germline V gene has CDR1 SGHTA and CDR2 FQGTGA. There are 15 residues in the CDR3. V was clipped by 5 bases and J by 2 bases, with 14 bases between them. TCRdb recomputed calls from the multiplex PCR reads with MiXCR, one row per CDR3 protein. The table records 55,000 to 75,000 distinct CDR3 sequences, around two fifths of them present only once. About this clonotype itself: No antigen is known for it.

V is TRBV7-3 and J is TRBJ2-3; D may be TRBD1 (5 bases). The source is a female donor with breast cancer. Some clones in this sample may be carry-over from other donors' samples. The sequencing input was breast tumor tissue. CDR3 in amino acids: CASSKGPLLTDTQYF. The DNA of the CDR3 is TGTGCCAGCAGCAAGGGGCCGCTCCTCACAGATACGCAGTATTTT.